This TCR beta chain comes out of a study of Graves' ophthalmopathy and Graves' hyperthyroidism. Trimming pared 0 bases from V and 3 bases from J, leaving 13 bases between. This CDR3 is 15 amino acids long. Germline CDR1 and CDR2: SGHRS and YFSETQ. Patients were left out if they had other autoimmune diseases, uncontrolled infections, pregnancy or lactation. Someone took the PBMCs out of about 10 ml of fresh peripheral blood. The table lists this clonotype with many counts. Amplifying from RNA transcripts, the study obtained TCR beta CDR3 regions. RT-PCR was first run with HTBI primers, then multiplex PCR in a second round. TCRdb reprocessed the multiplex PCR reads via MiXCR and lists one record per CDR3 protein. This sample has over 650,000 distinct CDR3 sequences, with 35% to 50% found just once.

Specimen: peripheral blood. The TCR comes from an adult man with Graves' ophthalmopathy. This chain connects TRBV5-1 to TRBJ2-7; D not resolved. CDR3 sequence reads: CASSLEWRSYYEQYF. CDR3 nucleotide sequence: TGCGCCAGCAGCTTGGAGTGGCGGAGCTACTACGAGCAGTACTTC.